A selection of T cell receptor beta chains follows, all from one sample in a study of shared T cell receptors in the human thymus. Only in-frame clones appear in the TCRdb table, and some are missing; sequencing was by immunoSEQ multiplex PCR. The sample lists just under 550,000 clones, 75% to 85% occurring once. The same data also went into a second study, on human thymus T cells.

The material sequenced was thymocytes. The receptors shown here come from a boy younger than two with a congenital heart defect. Each CDR3 is given with its conserved first and last residue. The D gene is left open where the match is weak. Size is stated for part of the rows, as once, few or many counts, or as a class when the clone is expanded.

D	J	V	size	DNA	CDR3
TRBD2	TRBJ2-5	TRBV5-4	.	TGTGCCAGCAGCTTGGACGCCAGGGAGGGAGAGACCCAGTACTTC	CASSLDAREGETQYF
.	TRBJ1-4	TRBV5-1	once	TGCGCCAGCAGCTGGAGGACAGTCGGAGCCGGTGAAAAACTGTTTTTT	CASSWRTVGAGEKLFF
.	TRBJ1-2	TRBV20-1	.	TGCAGTGCTAGAGGGGACTGGGGCTACACCTTC	CSARGDWGYTF
.	TRBJ1-2	TRBV28	.	TGTGCCAGCAGTTCTCACGGGACTTTCGTTGGCTACACCTTC	CASSSHGTFVGYTF
TRBD2	TRBJ2-7	TRBV19	.	TGTGCCAGTAGTAAGGTACGGGAGGGGTCCTACGAGCAGTACTTC	CASSKVREGSYEQYF
TRBD2	TRBJ2-5	TRBV11-2	.	TGTGCCAGCAGCTTAGTTGGAGCGGGACCCGAAGAGACCCAGTACTTC	CASSLVGAGPEETQYF
.	TRBJ2-7	TRBV28	.	TGTGCCAGCAGTTTAAAACCCTACGAGCAGTACTTC	CASSLKPYEQYF
.	TRBJ2-2	TRBV10-3	once	TGTGCCATCAGTGAGTCGAGCGGACCCACGAACACCGGGGAGCTGTTTTTT	CAISESSGPTNTGELFF
.	TRBJ2-3	TRBV28	.	TGTGCCAGCGCTTGGGCAGGGAGCACAGATACGCAGTATTTT	CASAWAGSTDTQYF
TRBD1	TRBJ2-5	TRBV14	once	TGTGCCAGCAGCCCCGACAGGGGTGGGCAAGAGACCCAGTACTTC	CASSPDRGGQETQYF
TRBD2	TRBJ2-1	TRBV15	.	TGTGCCACCAGCCGTTGGACTAGCGGATACTACAATGAGCAGTTCTTC	CATSRWTSGYYNEQFF
.	TRBJ2-3	TRBV30	.	TGTGCCTGGGATAGCGGAGACTGCACAGATACGCAGTATTTT	CAWDSGDCTDTQYF
.	TRBJ2-7	TRBV6-1	.	TGTGCCAGCGGGACACATTCTTACTACGAGCAGTACTTC	CASGTHSYYEQYF